This T cell receptor beta chain is from a study of T-cell memory formation after mild COVID-19. Study at large: Largely, TCR clusters stayed within a single donor.

The CDR3 loop spans 12 amino acids. The germline V gene has CDR1 SNHLY and CDR2 FYNNEI. Trimming shortened V by 3 bases and J by 9 bases, and 9 bases separated the two germline ends. 5'RACE with constant-segment primers yielded barcoded, UMI-tagged TCR alpha and TCR beta cDNA libraries. In TCRdb, the 5' RACE reads were re-called with MiXCR into one record per CDR3 protein. The table records more than 250,000 distinct CDR3 sequences, 16% of them present only once. The study's findings and limits: Detection of some responders pre-infection suggested pre-existing cross-reactive memory T cells participated.

Of note for this clonotype: Its target is not known.

The sample comprised PBMCs or a T cell subset sorted from them (not recorded which). The source of this sequence is a man aged 18 to 30 who had mild COVID-19 (a few samples of this study predate the infection). Cell type and time point are not known. This rearrangement joins TRBV2 to TRBJ2-1; tentative D call: TRBD2 (7 bases). The CDR3 here is CASSDRGGEQFF. CDR3 in DNA: TGTGCCAGCAGTGATAGGGGGGGTGAGCAGTTCTTC. The variable domain in full, completed from reference TRBV2 and TRBJ2-1, reads EPEVTQTPSHQVTQMGQEVILRCVPISNHLYFYWYRQILGQKVEFLVSFYNNEISEKSEIFDDQFSVERPDGSNFTLKIRSTKLEDSAMYFCASSDRGGEQFFGPGTRLTVL.